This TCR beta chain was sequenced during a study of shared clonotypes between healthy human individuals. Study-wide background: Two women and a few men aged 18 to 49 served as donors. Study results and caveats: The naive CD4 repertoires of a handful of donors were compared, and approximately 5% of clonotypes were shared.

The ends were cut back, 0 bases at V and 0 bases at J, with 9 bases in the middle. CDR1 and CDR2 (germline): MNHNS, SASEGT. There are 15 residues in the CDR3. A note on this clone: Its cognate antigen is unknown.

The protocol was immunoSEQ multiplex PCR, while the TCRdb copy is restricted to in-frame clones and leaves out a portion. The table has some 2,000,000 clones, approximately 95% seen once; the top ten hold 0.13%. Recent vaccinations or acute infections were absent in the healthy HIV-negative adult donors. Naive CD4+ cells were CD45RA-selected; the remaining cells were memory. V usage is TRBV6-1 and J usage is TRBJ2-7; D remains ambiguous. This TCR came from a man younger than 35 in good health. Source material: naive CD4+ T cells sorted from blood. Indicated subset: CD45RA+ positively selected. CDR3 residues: CASSEAGISSYEQYF. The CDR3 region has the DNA TGTGCCAGCAGTGAAGCAGGCATTAGCTCCTACGAGCAGTACTTC.